The 18 T cell receptor beta chains given below trace back to one sample, sequenced in a study of response to subunit inactivated influenza vaccine. Using its own MiXCR run on the RT-PCR reads, TCRdb lists one record per CDR3 protein. This table has about 700,000 distinct CDR3 sequences, less than 15% appearing once. The sequencing used PBMCs from blood, collected 14 days before vaccination. The source of these receptors is a man aged 50 to 59 who received an inactivated influenza vaccine.

CDR3 protein: CASSQEDTFNTGELFF. The CDR3, as DNA: TGTGCCAGCAGCCAGGAAGACACGTTTAACACCGGGGAGCTGTTTTTT. The chain combines TRBV14 with TRBJ2-2; no clear D gene. The CDR3 loop spans 16 amino acids. Germline CDR1 and CDR2: SGHDN and FVKESK. The ends were cut back, 3 bases at V and 2 bases at J, with 13 bases in the middle. The full variable domain, rest sourced from reference TRBV14 and TRBJ2-2, is EAGVTQFPSHSVIEKGQTVTLRCDPISGHDNLYWYRRVMGKEIKFLLHFVKESKQDESGMPNNRFLAERTGGTYSTLKVQPAELEDSGVYFCASSQEDTFNTGELFFGEGSRLTVL.

This clonotype was seen only a few times. The J gene is TRBJ2-7, the V gene TRBV7-8; TRBD1 matches 12 bases. Losses at the gene ends were 5 bases for V and 3 bases for J; bases not matched to a gene: 8. The CDR3 totals 16 residues. In germline, CDR1 is SGHVS, CDR2 FQNEAQ. The chain's CDR3 is CASSPGQGAGFYEQYF. The CDR3 DNA reads TGTGCCAGCAGCCCGGGACAGGGGGCAGGATTCTACGAGCAGTACTTC.

J is TRBJ2-7 and V is TRBV7-9; D possibly corresponds to TRBD2 (6 bases). The CDR3 is made up of 16 amino acids. Germline V lookup: CDR1 SEHNR, CDR2 FQNEAQ (reference sequence). V lost 4 bases, J lost 0 bases, and 16 bases lay in between. The CDR3 DNA reads as TGTGCCAGCAGCTCCTCAGGGACTTACTTCTCCTACGAGCAGTACTTC. It codes for CASSSSGTYFSYEQYF. The complete variable domain, with remaining parts taken from reference TRBV7-9 and TRBJ2-7, reads DTGVSQNPRHKITKRGQNVTFRCDPISEHNRLYWYRQTLGQGPEFLTYFQNEAQLEKSRLLSDRFSAERPKGSFSTLEIQRTEQGDSAMYLCASSSSGTYFSYEQYFGPGTRLTVT.

This clonotype was seen ten or more times. V gene TRBV5-6 combines with J gene TRBJ2-3, with TRBD1 as a possible D gene (6 bases). The germline V gene has CDR1 SGHDT and CDR2 YYEEEE. This CDR3 spans 15 amino acids. V gave up 4 bases and J gave up 0 bases, with 12 bases separating them. The CDR3 spells CASSPGTTSTDTQYF. CDR3 in DNA: TGTGCCAGCAGCCCGGGGACAACTAGCACAGATACGCAGTATTTT. Based on the CDR3 plus reference TRBV5-6 and TRBJ2-3, the full variable domain is DAGVTQSPTHLIKTRGQQVTLRCSPKSGHDTVSWYQQALGQGPQFIFQYYEEEERQRGNFPDRFSGHQFPNYSSELNVNALLLGDSALYLCASSPGTTSTDTQYFGPGTRLTVL.

V and J are TRBV27 and TRBJ2-7, with a weak D call TRBD1 (5 bases). V was trimmed by 7 bases and J by 2 bases, leaving 15 bases between them. Looked up from germline, CDR1 is MNHEY and CDR2 is SMNVEV (reference sequence). This CDR3 is 14 amino acids long. The CDR3 protein is CASNPSVGPYEQYF. DNA of the CDR3: TGTGCCAGCAATCCGTCGGTGGGGCCCTACGAGCAGTACTTC.

The V and J genes are TRBV20-1 and TRBJ1-4, with unresolved D. This CDR3 is built from 20 residues. V was pared by 0 bases and J by 8 bases, with 31 bases between. Germline assignment: CDR1 DFQATT and CDR2 SNEGSKA (reference sequence). Here the CDR3 reads CSARDLSRSDGPLSREKLFF. The CDR3 DNA is TGCAGTGCTAGAGATTTGTCTAGGTCGGATGGGCCCCTCAGTCGAGAAAAACTGTTTTTT.

This clonotype turned up a few times. The V gene is TRBV5-1, the J gene TRBJ1-2; 9 bases map to TRBD1. The CDR3 runs to 15 residues. The V gene end was trimmed by 4 bases and the J gene end by 6 bases; junction bases not matched to a gene: 10. CDR1 SGHRS and CDR2 YFSETQ come from the germline V gene. CDR3 region: CASSLWTGDPHGYTF. The CDR3 DNA is TGCGCCAGCAGCCTGTGGACAGGGGATCCCCATGGCTACACCTTC.

CDR3 region: CASSLTANQYNEQFF. In DNA, the CDR3 is TGTGCCAGCAGTTTAACTGCTAACCAGTACAATGAGCAGTTCTTC. V usage is TRBV27 and J usage is TRBJ2-1; D gene unclear. Germline CDR1 reads MNHEY; CDR2 reads SMNVEV (reference sequence). CDR3 length: 15 amino acids. Trimming took 2 bases from V and 4 from J, leaving 12 bases between them.

The J gene is TRBJ2-7, the V gene TRBV5-1; D uncertain. Trimming took 3 bases from V and 0 from J, leaving 10 bases between them. There are 14 residues in the CDR3. CDR1 is SGHRS and CDR2 is YFSETQ in the germline V gene. CDR3 sequence reads: CASSYMPPSYEQYF. CDR3 nucleotides: TGCGCCAGCAGCTATATGCCTCCCTCCTACGAGCAGTACTTC.

The sample holds a few counts of this clonotype. The rearrangement joins TRBV12-3 or TRBV12-4 to TRBJ2-3; D uncertain. Trimming removed 8 bases from V and 6 bases from J, with 21 bases in between. The CDR3 contains 15 residues. The CDR3, as DNA: TGTGCCAGCTCAGCGACCGTAATGGGTTTTGATACGCAGTATTTT. Translated, it gives CASSATVMGFDTQYF.

This clonotype was seen ten or more times. The chain joins TRBV12-3 or TRBV12-4 to TRBJ1-2; no clear D. This CDR3 is built from 14 residues. V was clipped by 6 bases and J by 7 bases, with 18 bases between them. CDR3 DNA: TGTGCCAGCAGCCCCGACCTTATTGCTGGTGGCTACACCTTC. Translating it yields CASSPDLIAGGYTF.

The table lists this clonotype with a few counts. This chain uses TRBV20-1 with TRBJ2-1, with D hard to call. Germline-derived CDR1 and CDR2 are DFQATT and SNEGSKA (reference sequence). This CDR3 contains 13 residues. V was clipped by 1 base and J by 8 bases, with 12 bases between them. CDR3 amino acids: CSARVWNTYEQFF. CDR3 in DNA: TGCAGTGCTAGAGTTTGGAATACCTATGAGCAGTTCTTC.

Many counts were recorded for this clonotype. This chain links TRBV7-9 with TRBJ1-1; D call uncertain. Germline CDR1 reads SEHNR; CDR2 reads FQNEAQ (reference sequence). The CDR3 loop spans 17 amino acids. Trimming removed 5 bases at V and 0 bases at J, with 19 bases between. The CDR3 DNA sequence: TGTGCCAGCAGCCCACGTTCCCTAACTGAAGTGAACACTGAAGCTTTCTTT. Its translation is CASSPRSLTEVNTEAFF. The full variable domain, with the rest looked up from reference TRBV7-9 and TRBJ1-1, is DTGVSQNPRHKITKRGQNVTFRCDPISEHNRLYWYRQTLGQGPEFLTYFQNEAQLEKSRLLSDRFSAERPKGSFSTLEIQRTEQGDSAMYLCASSPRSLTEVNTEAFFGQGTRLTVV.

This clonotype occurred a few times. The J gene is TRBJ2-1, the V gene TRBV11-1; TRBD1 aligns across 9 bases. CDR1 and CDR2 (germline): SGHAT, FQDESV (reference sequence). The CDR3 spans 18 residues. Trimming removed 6 bases from V and 8 bases from J; junction bases left unmatched: 20. The chain's CDR3 is CASSFHLAGTGNWDEQFF. The CDR3 DNA is TGTGCCAGCAGTTTCCACTTAGCCGGGACAGGGAATTGGGATGAGCAGTTCTTC.

Only a few counts were recorded for this clonotype. The chain links TRBV28 to TRBJ2-5, with D perhaps TRBD1 (6 bases). The CDR3 runs to 15 residues. V gave up 5 bases and J gave up 5 bases, with 18 bases separating them. The germline CDR1 and CDR2 sequences are MDHEN and SYDVKM. The CDR3 nucleotides read TGTGCCAGCAGTCCGGGGACAAGGCTCGTTGAGACCCAGTACTTC. Protein product: CASSPGTRLVETQYF.

This clonotype turned up a few times. V gene TRBV6-1 combines with J gene TRBJ2-5; 13 nucleotides agree with TRBD2. The CDR3 is 15 residues long. Germline CDR1 is MNHNS and CDR2 is SASEGT. Losses at the gene ends were 7 bases for V and 2 bases for J; bases not matched to a gene: 4. DNA of the CDR3: TGTGCCAGCATCAGGACTAGCGGGAGTCAAGAGACCCAGTACTTC. Protein sequence: CASIRTSGSQETQYF.

This clonotype occurred a few times. The chain uses TRBV11-2 and TRBJ2-1; TRBD2 aligns across 11 bases. This CDR3 has 17 amino acids. The J segment lost 7 bases and the V segment lost 0 bases, leaving 8 bases of the junction unmatched. Germline CDR1 is SGHAT and CDR2 is FQNNGV. The CDR3 DNA sequence: TGTGCCAGCAGCTTAGACCCGGGACTAGCGGCGAGGAATGAGCAGTTCTTC. As protein: CASSLDPGLAARNEQFF.

This rearrangement joins TRBV2 to TRBJ2-1, with 9 bases fitting TRBD2. The CDR3 extends over 16 amino acids. Looked up from germline, CDR1 is SNHLY and CDR2 is FYNNEI. Trimming at V came to 2 bases and at J to 5 bases, leaving 7 bases not matched to a gene. The CDR3 protein is CASSERGRGGHNEQFF. The DNA of the CDR3 is TGTGCCAGCAGTGAACGGGGGCGGGGGGGCCACAATGAGCAGTTCTTC.